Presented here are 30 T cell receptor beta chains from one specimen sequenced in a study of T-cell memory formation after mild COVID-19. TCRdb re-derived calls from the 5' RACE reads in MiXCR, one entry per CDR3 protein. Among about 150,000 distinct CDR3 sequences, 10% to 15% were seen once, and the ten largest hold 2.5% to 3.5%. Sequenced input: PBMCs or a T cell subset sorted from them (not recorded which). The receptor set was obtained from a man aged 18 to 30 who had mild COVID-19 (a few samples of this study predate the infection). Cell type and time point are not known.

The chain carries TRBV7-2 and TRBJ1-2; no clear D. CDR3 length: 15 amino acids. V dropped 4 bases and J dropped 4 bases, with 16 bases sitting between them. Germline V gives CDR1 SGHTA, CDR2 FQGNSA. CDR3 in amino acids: CASSSPPAAVYGYTF. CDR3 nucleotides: TGTGCCAGCAGCTCCCCGCCGGCGGCGGTCTATGGCTACACCTTC.

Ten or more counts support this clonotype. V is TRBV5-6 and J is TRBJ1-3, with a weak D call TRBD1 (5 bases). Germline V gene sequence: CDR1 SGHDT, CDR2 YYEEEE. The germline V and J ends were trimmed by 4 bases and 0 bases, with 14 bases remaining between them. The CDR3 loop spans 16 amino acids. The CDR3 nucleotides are TGTGCCAGCAGCGTTACGGGACCGACCTCTGGAAACACCATATATTTT. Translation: CASSVTGPTSGNTIYF.

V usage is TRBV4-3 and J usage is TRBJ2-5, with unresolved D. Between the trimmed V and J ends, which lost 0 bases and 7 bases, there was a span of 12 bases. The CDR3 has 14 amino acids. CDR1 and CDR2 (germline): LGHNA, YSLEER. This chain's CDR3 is CASSQDLRSPTQYF. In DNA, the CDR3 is TGCGCCAGCAGCCAAGATCTGAGGAGCCCGACCCAGTACTTC.

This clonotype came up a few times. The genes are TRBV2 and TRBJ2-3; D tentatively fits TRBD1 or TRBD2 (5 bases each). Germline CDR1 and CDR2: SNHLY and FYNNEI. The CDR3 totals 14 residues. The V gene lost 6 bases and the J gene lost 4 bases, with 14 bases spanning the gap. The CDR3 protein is CASSLAGLPDTQYF. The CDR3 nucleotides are TGTGCCAGCAGCCTAGCAGGGCTTCCAGATACGCAGTATTTT.

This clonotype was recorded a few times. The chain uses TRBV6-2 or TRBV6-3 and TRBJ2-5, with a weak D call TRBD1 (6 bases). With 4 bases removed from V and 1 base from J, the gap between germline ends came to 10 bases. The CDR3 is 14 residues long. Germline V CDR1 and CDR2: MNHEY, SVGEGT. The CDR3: CASSSWTVQETQYF. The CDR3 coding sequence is TGTGCCAGCAGTTCCTGGACAGTCCAAGAGACCCAGTACTTC.

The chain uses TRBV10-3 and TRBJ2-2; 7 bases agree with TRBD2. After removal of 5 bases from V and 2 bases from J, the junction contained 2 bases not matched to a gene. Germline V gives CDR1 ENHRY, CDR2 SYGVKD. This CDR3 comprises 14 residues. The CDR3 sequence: CAISTGLNTGELFF. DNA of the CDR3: TGTGCCATCAGTACGGGACTAAACACCGGGGAGCTGTTTTTT.

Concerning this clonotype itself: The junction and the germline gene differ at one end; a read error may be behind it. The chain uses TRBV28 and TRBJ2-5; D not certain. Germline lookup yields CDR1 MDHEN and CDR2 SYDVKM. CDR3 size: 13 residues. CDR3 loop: CASRDTVQETQYF. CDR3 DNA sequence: TGTGCCAGCAGAGACACTGTCCAAGAGACCCAGTACTTT.

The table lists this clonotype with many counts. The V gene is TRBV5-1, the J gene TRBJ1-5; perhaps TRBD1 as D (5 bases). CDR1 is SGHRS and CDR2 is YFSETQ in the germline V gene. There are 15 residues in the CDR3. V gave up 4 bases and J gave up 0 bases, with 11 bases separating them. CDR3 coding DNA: TGCGCCAGCAGCCCTGGGGGGTATAGCAATCAGCCCCAGCATTTT. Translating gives CASSPGGYSNQPQHF.

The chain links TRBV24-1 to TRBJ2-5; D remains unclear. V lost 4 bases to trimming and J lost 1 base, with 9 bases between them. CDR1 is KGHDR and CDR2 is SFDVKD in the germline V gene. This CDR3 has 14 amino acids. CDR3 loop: CATSDIGPQETQYF. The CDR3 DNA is TGTGCCACCAGTGACATTGGGCCCCAAGAGACCCAGTACTTC.

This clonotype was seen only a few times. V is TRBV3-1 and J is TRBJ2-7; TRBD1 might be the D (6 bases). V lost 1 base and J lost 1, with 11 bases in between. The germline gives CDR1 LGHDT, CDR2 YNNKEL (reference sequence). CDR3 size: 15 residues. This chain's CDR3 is CASSQGGTTSYEQYV. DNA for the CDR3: TGTGCCAGCAGCCAAGGGGGGACAACGTCCTACGAGCAGTACGTC.

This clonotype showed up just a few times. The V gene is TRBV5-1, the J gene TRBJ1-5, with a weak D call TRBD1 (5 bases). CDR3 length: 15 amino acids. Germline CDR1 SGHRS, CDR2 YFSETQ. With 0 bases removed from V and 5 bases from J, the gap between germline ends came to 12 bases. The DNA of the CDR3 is TGCGCCAGCAGCTTGGACAGTGGGGCGGATCAGCCCCAGCATTTT. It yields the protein CASSLDSGADQPQHF.

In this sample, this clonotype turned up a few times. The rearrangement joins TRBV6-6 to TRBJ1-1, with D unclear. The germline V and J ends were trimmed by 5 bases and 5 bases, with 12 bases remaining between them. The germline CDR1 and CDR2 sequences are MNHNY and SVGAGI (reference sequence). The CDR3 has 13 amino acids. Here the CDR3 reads CASSTVKGTEAFF. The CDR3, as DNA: TGTGCCAGCAGTACTGTCAAGGGAACTGAAGCTTTCTTT.

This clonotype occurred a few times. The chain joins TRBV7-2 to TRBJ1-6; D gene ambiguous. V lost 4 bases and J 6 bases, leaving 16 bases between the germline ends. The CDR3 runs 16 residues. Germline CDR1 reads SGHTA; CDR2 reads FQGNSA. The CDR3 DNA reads TGTGCCAGCAGCTCCCAGGCGAGAGGGAGTAATTCACCCCTCCACTTT. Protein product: CASSSQARGSNSPLHF.

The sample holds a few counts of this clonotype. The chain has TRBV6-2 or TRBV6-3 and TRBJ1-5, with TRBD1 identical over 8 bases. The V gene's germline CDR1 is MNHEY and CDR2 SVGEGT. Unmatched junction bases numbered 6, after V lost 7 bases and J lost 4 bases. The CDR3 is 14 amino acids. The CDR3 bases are TGTGCCAGCACCCAGGGGGCGCGGAATCAGCCCCAGCATTTT. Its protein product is CASTQGARNQPQHF.

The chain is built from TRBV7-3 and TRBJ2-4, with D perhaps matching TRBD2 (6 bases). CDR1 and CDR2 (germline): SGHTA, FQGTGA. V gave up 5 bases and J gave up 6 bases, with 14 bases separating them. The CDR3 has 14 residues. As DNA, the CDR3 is TGTGCCAGCAGCATTGGCGGGGCCCTAAACATTCAGTACTTC. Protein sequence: CASSIGGALNIQYF. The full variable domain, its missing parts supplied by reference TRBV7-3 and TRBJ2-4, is GAGVSQTPSNKVTEKGKYVELRCDPISGHTALYWYRQSLGQGPEFLIYFQGTGAADDSGLPNDRFFAVRPEGSVSTLKIQRTERGDSAVYLCASSIGGALNIQYFGAGTRLSVL.

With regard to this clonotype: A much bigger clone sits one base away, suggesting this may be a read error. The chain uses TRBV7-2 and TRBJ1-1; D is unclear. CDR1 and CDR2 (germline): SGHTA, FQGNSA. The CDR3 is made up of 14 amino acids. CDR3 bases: TGTGACAGCAGTCGTAGGGATTATGGCACTGAAGCTTTCTTT. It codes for CDSSRRDYGTEAFF.

The CDR3 DNA follows: TGTGCCACCAGTGACCCACGGGACGGAGAAGAGACCCAGTACTTC. Its protein is CATSDPRDGEETQYF. V gene TRBV24-1 combines with J gene TRBJ2-5, with D possibly called TRBD1 or TRBD2 (5 bases each). Germline-derived CDR1 and CDR2 are KGHDR and SFDVKD. This CDR3 region has 15 residues. Trimming stripped 4 bases from V and 3 bases from J, with 14 bases between.

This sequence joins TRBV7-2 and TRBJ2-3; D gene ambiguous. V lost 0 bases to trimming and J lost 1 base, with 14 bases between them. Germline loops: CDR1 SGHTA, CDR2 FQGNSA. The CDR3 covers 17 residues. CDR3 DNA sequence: TGTGCCAGCAGCTTAGCCGGTTGGGTTGTTGGCACAGATACGCAGTATTTT. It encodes CASSLAGWVVGTDTQYF.

CDR3 in amino acids: CASRPRGSGNTIYF. CDR3 DNA sequence: TGTGCCAGCAGGCCCCGTGGCTCTGGAAACACCATATATTTT. This sequence joins TRBV7-8 and TRBJ1-3; D gene ambiguous. This CDR3 has 14 amino acids. Germline V lookup: CDR1 SGHVS, CDR2 FQNEAQ. V was trimmed by 6 bases and J by 0 bases, leaving 9 bases between them.

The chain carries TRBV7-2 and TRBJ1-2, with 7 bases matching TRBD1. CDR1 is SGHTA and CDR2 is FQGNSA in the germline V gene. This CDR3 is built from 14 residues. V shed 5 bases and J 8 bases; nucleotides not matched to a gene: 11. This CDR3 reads CASSPAGTVEGYTF. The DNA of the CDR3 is TGTGCCAGCAGCCCCGCGGGGACAGTAGAAGGCTACACCTTC.

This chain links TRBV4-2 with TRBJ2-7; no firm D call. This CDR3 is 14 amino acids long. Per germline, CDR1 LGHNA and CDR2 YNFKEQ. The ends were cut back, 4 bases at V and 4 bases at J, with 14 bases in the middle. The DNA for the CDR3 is TGTGCCAGCAGCCGCGACTCAGGAGATTACGAGCAGTACTTC. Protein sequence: CASSRDSGDYEQYF.

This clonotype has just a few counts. The CDR3 DNA follows: TGTGCCAGCAGCTTGACCCAGCGGGAGACCCAGTACTTC. Protein product: CASSLTQRETQYF. The chain recombines TRBV7-9 with TRBJ2-5; maybe TRBD2 (5 bases). This CDR3 is built from 13 residues. The germline V and J ends were trimmed by 3 bases and 5 bases, with 10 bases remaining between them. The germline V gene has CDR1 SEHNR and CDR2 FQNEAQ (reference sequence).

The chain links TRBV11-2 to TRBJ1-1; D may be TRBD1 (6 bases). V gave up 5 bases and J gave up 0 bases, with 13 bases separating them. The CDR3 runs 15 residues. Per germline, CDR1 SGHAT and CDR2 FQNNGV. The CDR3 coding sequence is TGTGCCAGCAGCCCCCGGACAGACATGAACACTGAAGCTTTCTTT. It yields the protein CASSPRTDMNTEAFF.

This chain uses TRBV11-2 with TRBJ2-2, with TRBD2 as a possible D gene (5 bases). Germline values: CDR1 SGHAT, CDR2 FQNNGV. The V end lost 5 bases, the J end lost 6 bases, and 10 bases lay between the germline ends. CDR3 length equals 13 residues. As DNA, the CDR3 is TGTGCCAGCAGCCTGCGGGTGGCCGGGGAGCTGTTTTTT. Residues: CASSLRVAGELFF.

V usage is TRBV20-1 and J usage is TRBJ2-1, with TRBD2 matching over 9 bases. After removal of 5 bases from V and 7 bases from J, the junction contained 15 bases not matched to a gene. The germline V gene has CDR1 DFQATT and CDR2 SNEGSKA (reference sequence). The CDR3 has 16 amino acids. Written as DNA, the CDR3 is TGCAGTGCTCGGACATTAACGGGACTAGCTTTGAATGAGCAGTTCTTC. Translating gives CSARTLTGLALNEQFF.

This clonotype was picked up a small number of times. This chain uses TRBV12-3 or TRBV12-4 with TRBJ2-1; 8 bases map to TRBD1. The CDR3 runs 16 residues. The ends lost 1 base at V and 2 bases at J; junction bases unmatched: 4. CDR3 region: CASSLDRTGPYNEQFF. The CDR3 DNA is TGTGCCAGCAGTTTAGATAGGACAGGGCCCTACAATGAGCAGTTCTTC.

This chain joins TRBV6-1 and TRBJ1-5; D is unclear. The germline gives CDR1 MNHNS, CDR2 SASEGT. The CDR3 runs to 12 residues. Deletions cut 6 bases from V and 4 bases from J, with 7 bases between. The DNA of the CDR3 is TGTGCCAGCAGACAGCTTAATCAGCCCCAGCATTTT. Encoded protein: CASRQLNQPQHF.

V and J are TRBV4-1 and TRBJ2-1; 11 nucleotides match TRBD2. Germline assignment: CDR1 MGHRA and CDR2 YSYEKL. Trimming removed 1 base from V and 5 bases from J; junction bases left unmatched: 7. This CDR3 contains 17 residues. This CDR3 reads CASSQGRLAGMDNEQFF. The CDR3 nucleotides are TGCGCCAGCAGCCAAGGGCGACTAGCGGGGATGGACAATGAGCAGTTCTTC.

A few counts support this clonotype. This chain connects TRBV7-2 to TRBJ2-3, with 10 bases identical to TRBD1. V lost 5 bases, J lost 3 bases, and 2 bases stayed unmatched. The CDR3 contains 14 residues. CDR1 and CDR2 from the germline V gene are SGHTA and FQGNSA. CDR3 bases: TGTGCCAGCAGCCAGGGACAGGGGACAGATACGCAGTATTTT. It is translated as CASSQGQGTDTQYF.

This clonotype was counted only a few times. CDR3 nucleotides: TGTGCCAGCAGCGCAGACAGGGGATTTTCACCCCTCCACTTT. This sequence encodes CASSADRGFSPLHF. The chain recombines TRBV7-2 with TRBJ1-6; TRBD1 agrees at 8 bases. Germline CDR1 SGHTA, CDR2 FQGNSA. V lost 5 bases, J lost 9 bases, and 6 bases stayed unmatched. This CDR3 has 14 amino acids.